The 2 T cell receptor beta chains listed next were all sequenced from one sample in a study of blood T cell repertoires in COVID-19. Produced via immunoSEQ multiplex PCR; TCRdb's table is partial and in-frame only. The sample lists roughly 480,000 clones, roughly nine tenths occurring once. Sequenced sample: peripheral blood. Receptor source: a man between 18 and 29 years old with COVID-19, enrolled during active disease.

The V gene is TRBV27, the J gene TRBJ2-3, with D perhaps matching TRBD1 (5 bases). Germline V gene lookup returns CDR1 MNHEY and CDR2 SMNVEV (reference sequence). There are 11 residues in the CDR3. Between the trimmed V and J ends, which lost 7 bases and 6 bases, there was a span of 8 bases. CDR3 DNA sequence: TGTGCCAGCACTAAGGGGGATACGCAGTATTTT. Protein: CASTKGDTQYF.

The rearrangement uses TRBV9 and TRBJ2-1; 7 nucleotides agree with TRBD1. With V trimmed by 3 bases and J by 8 bases, 5 bases remained unmatched. From germline, CDR1 is SGDLS and CDR2 YYNGEE. The CDR3 contains 13 residues. CDR3 nucleotide sequence: TGTGCCAGCAGCGGTTCTGGGACAGATGAGCAGTTCTTC. Encoded protein: CASSGSGTDEQFF.